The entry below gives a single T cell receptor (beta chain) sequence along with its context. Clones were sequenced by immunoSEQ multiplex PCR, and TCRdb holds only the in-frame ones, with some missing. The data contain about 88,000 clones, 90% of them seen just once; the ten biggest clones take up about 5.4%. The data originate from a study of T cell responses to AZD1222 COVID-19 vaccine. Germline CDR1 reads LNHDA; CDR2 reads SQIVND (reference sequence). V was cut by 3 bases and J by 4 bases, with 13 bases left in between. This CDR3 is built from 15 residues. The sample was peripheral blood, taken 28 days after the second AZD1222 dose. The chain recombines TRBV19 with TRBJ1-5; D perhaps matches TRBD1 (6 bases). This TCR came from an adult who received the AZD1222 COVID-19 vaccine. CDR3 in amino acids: CASSIPGHGNQPQHF. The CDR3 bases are TGTGCCAGTAGTATTCCGGGACATGGGAATCAGCCCCAGCATTTT.